This T cell receptor (beta chain) is drawn from a study of sequential checkpoint blockade in melanoma. About the study: First-line arms were nivolumab then ipilimumab, or the reverse, randomized 1:1.

Generated by immunoSEQ multiplex PCR, the TCRdb table keeps only in-frame clones and is missing some. The sample records just over 15,000 clones, under 85% being singletons. Treatment in this sample: randomized to nivolumab then ipilimumab (arm A) or the reverse (arm B). None of the patients previously received DNA-damaging chemotherapy. Sorted cells were live CD3+CD8+, lacking CD19 and CD56, from PBMCs. Germline trimming cut 4 bases from V and 1 base from J; bases unmatched to any gene: 13. The CDR3 is made up of 17 amino acids. In germline, CDR1 is SEHNR, CDR2 FQNEAQ (reference sequence). The chain recombines TRBV7-9 with TRBJ2-7; 7 bases are a match to TRBD1. The specimen was CD8+ T cells sorted from blood (inferred from file names), collected from a patient given nivolumab and ipilimumab in sequence. The TCR was taken from a human donor with melanoma. CDR3 nucleotides: TGTGCCAGCAGCTCGCCGTCGGACAGGTATAATTCCTACGAGCAGTACTTC. It translates to CASSSPSDRYNSYEQYF.